What follows is one T cell receptor beta chain and its context. As yet, its antigen is unknown. These data are taken from a study of monozygotic twins with inflammatory bowel disease. The study's findings and limits: TCRbeta inverse Simpson diversity was decreased in IBD patients versus healthy co-twins.

TCRdb processed the 5' RACE reads again and assigns one entry to each CDR3 protein, with no DNA. This sample's table reports some 400,000 distinct CDR3 sequences. The CDR3 covers 16 residues. Germline V gene lookup returns CDR1 SGDLS and CDR2 YYNGEE. Without any T cell sorting, total RNA was isolated from whole blood. The sample was blood. The chain couples TRBV9 to TRBJ2-3; without DNA, the TCRdb call of TRBD2 cannot be checked. The receptor's source is a human donor with ulcerative colitis or Crohn's disease, or a healthy co-twin of an affected twin (not recorded which). CDR3 protein: CASSLGLAGASDTQYF.